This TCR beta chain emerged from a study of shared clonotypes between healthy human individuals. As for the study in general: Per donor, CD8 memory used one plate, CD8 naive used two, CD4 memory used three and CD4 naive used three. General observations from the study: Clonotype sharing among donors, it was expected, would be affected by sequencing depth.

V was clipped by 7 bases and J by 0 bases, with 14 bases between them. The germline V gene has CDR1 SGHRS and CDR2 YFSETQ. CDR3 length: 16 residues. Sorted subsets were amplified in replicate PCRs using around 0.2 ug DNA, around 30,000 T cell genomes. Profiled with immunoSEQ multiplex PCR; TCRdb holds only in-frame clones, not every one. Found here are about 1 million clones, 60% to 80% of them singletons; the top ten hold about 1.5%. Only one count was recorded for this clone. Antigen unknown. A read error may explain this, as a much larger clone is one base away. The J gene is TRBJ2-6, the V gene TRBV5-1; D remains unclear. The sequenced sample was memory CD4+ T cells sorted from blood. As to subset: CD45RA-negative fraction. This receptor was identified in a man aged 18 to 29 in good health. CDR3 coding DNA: TGCGCCAGCTCTTCAGAGATAAGCTCTGGGGCCAACGTCCTGACTTTC. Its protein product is CASSSEISSGANVLTF.